A single sample gave rise to the 15 T cell receptor beta chains below, sequenced in a study of T cell responses to AZD1222 COVID-19 vaccine. Assay: immunoSEQ multiplex PCR; the TCRdb copy retains only in-frame clones and omits some. The sample lists 30,000 to 35,000 clones; around 82% were seen once. Sequences were derived from peripheral blood, sampled 28 days after the second AZD1222 dose. The receptors were sampled from an adult who received the AZD1222 COVID-19 vaccine.

The chain uses TRBV28 and TRBJ1-1, with D uncertain. This CDR3 spans 12 amino acids. Germline CDR1 and CDR2: MDHEN and SYDVKM. V gave up 2 bases and J gave up 11 bases, with 12 bases separating them. The CDR3 loop reads CASSLVTGGAFF. DNA for the CDR3: TGTGCCAGCAGTTTAGTTACGGGTGGTGCTTTCTTT.

V usage is TRBV2 and J usage is TRBJ1-2; perhaps TRBD1 as D (5 bases). The CDR3 loop spans 13 amino acids. V gave up 10 bases and J gave up 5 bases, with 17 bases separating them. Germline lookup yields CDR1 SNHLY and CDR2 FYNNEI. Here the CDR3 DNA reads TGTGCCACCATGCCACGGGGCGATTATGGCTACACCTTC. This gives the protein CATMPRGDYGYTF.

The rearrangement links TRBV7-9 to TRBJ2-3; 10 bases fit TRBD1. The V and J ends lost 3 bases and 4 bases, in that order; junction bases with no gene match: 4. This CDR3 has 15 amino acids. CDR1 is SEHNR and CDR2 is FQNEAQ in the germline V gene (reference sequence). The CDR3 region is CASSFGDRGADTQYF. The CDR3 DNA sequence: TGTGCCAGCAGCTTCGGGGACAGGGGTGCAGATACGCAGTATTTT.

The V call is TRBV5-3, the J call TRBJ1-4, with D tentatively TRBD1 (5 bases). TRBV5-3 is identified as an open reading frame with a role that is uncertain. V lost 0 bases and J 6 bases, leaving 9 bases between the germline ends. The CDR3 contains 14 residues. This chain's CDR3 is CARSLVGEHEKLFF. The CDR3 nucleotides are TGTGCCAGAAGCTTGGTAGGGGAACATGAAAAACTGTTTTTT.

The chain is built from TRBV19 and TRBJ1-2; D not certain. CDR1 LNHDA and CDR2 SQIVND come from the germline V gene (reference sequence). This CDR3 comprises 14 residues. V was cut by 2 bases and J by 1 base, with 8 bases left in between. CDR3 DNA sequence: TGTGCCAGTAGTATAAAGCAGCTTAACTATGGCTACACCTTC. It codes for CASSIKQLNYGYTF.

The chain combines TRBV7-8 with TRBJ1-4; D is unclear. The CDR3 length is 17 residues. Between the trimmed V and J ends, which lost 1 base and 0 bases, there was a span of 12 bases. Germline lookup yields CDR1 SGHVS and CDR2 FQNEAQ. CDR3 sequence (DNA): TGTGCCAGCAGCTTAGATAGCAGGAGTGCAACTAATGAAAAACTGTTTTTT. Translated: CASSLDSRSATNEKLFF.

The chain recombines TRBV2 with TRBJ1-5; D is ambiguous. Looked up from germline, CDR1 is SNHLY and CDR2 is FYNNEI. The CDR3 contains 14 residues. Trimming left V 7 bases short and J 8 bases short, with 18 bases between. The CDR3 is CASKMGPFGEPQHF. Here the CDR3 DNA reads TGTGCCAGCAAAATGGGCCCATTTGGGGAGCCCCAGCATTTT.

The chain recombines TRBV12-3 or TRBV12-4 with TRBJ2-1, with D maybe TRBD2 (6 bases). There are 13 residues in the CDR3. V was cut by 7 bases and J by 0 bases, with 7 bases left in between. DNA of the CDR3: TGTGCCAGCACCGGGAGCTCCTACAATGAGCAGTTCTTC. It is translated as CASTGSSYNEQFF.

The gene calls are TRBV6-7 and TRBJ2-7, with 8 bases that match TRBD2. TRBV6-7 falls under the ORF class, with uncertain function. J was trimmed by 2 bases and V by 5 bases; bases with no gene match: 11. CDR3 length: 16 amino acids. CDR3 loop: CASSGPGLDVAYEQYV. The CDR3 nucleotides read TGTGCCAGCAGTGGACCGGGACTAGATGTTGCCTACGAGCAGTACGTC.

The rearrangement uses TRBV6-5 and TRBJ2-7, with D possibly TRBD2 on 5 matching bases. V lost 7 bases, J lost 1 base, and 11 bases lay in between. Germline CDR1 is MNHEY and CDR2 is SVGAGI. The CDR3 has 13 amino acids. CDR3 DNA sequence: TGTGCCAGCACCCGGGATAGGTCCTACGAGCAGTACTTC. Protein product: CASTRDRSYEQYF.

The V gene is TRBV5-8, the J gene TRBJ2-3; TRBD2 matches 9 bases. The V segment lost 4 bases and the J segment 3 bases; nucleotides outside the gene matches: 15. Germline CDR1 is SGHTS and CDR2 is YDEGEE. CDR3 length equals 18 residues. The CDR3 nucleotides are TGTGCCAGCAGCAAGTTGGCGTTAGCGGGAGCTCTGACAGATACGCAGTATTTT. Protein sequence: CASSKLALAGALTDTQYF.

The J gene is TRBJ2-5, the V gene TRBV19; TRBD2 matches at 14 bases. The junction had 15 bases not matched to a gene; V was cut back by 5 bases and J by 7 bases. CDR1 LNHDA and CDR2 SQIVND come from the germline V gene (reference sequence). The CDR3 totals 18 residues. The CDR3 sequence is CASSSQGLAGVKGVTQYF. The CDR3 nucleotides read TGTGCCAGTAGTTCCCAGGGACTAGCGGGAGTTAAAGGAGTGACCCAGTACTTC.

This chain joins TRBV6-1 and TRBJ2-3; D could derive from TRBD1 or TRBD2 (5 bases each). CDR3 length: 15 amino acids. V was shortened by 10 bases and J by 3 bases, with 20 bases between the two germline ends. Germline V CDR1 and CDR2: MNHNS, SASEGT. The DNA for the CDR3 is TGTGCCACGCTCTCCCGGGACGTCTTGACAGATACGCAGTATTTT. As protein: CATLSRDVLTDTQYF.

The genes are TRBV4-1 and TRBJ1-2, with TRBD1 as a possible D gene (6 bases). The CDR3 is 15 amino acids. Trimming left V 3 bases short and J 2 bases short, with 13 bases between. The germline V gene has CDR1 MGHRA and CDR2 YSYEKL. The DNA for the CDR3 is TGCGCCAGCAGCCACGGTCGGGGGCCCAACTATGGCTACACCTTC. It is translated as CASSHGRGPNYGYTF.

This chain uses TRBV5-1 with TRBJ2-1; 8 bases match TRBD2. V lost 3 bases, J lost 8 bases, and 7 bases stayed unmatched. The CDR3 contains 14 residues. Per germline, CDR1 SGHRS and CDR2 YFSETQ. The CDR3 loop is CASSSGTSTYEQFF. CDR3 bases: TGCGCCAGCAGCTCCGGGACTAGTACCTATGAGCAGTTCTTC. Filled out from reference TRBV5-1 and TRBJ2-1, the complete variable domain reads KAGVTQTPRYLIKTRGQQVTLSCSPISGHRSVSWYQQTPGQGLQFLFEYFSETQRNKGNFPGRFSGRQFSNSRSEMNVSTLELGDSALYLCASSSGTSTYEQFFGPGTRLTVL.